This TCR beta chain was documented in a study of shared clonotypes between healthy human individuals. Germline-derived CDR1 and CDR2 are MNHEY and SVGAGI. The length of the CDR3 is 16 residues. Trimming cost V 2 bases and J 8 bases; bases outside gene matches: 9. The study's findings and limits: The study drew on few donors, limiting represented genetic and exposure-history diversity.

With regard to this clone: Its antigen is unknown.

The donors, healthy adults who were HIV-negative, had experienced no recent acute infections or vaccinations. Data came from immunoSEQ multiplex PCR; TCRdb stores just in-frame clones and leaves some out. The sample consists of about 2.4 million clones, 90% to 95% of them appearing once. The sequence was obtained from a man aged 18 to 29 in good health. Some clones in this sample may be carry-over from other donors' samples. Sequenced sample: naive CD4+ T cells from PBMCs. Subset: CD45RA+ positively selected. The chain employs TRBV6-5 and TRBJ2-1, with 10 bases fitting TRBD2. The CDR3 sequence: CASSYVTSGISHEQFF. In DNA form, the CDR3 reads TGTGCCAGCAGTTACGTTACTAGCGGGATCTCCCATGAGCAGTTCTTC.